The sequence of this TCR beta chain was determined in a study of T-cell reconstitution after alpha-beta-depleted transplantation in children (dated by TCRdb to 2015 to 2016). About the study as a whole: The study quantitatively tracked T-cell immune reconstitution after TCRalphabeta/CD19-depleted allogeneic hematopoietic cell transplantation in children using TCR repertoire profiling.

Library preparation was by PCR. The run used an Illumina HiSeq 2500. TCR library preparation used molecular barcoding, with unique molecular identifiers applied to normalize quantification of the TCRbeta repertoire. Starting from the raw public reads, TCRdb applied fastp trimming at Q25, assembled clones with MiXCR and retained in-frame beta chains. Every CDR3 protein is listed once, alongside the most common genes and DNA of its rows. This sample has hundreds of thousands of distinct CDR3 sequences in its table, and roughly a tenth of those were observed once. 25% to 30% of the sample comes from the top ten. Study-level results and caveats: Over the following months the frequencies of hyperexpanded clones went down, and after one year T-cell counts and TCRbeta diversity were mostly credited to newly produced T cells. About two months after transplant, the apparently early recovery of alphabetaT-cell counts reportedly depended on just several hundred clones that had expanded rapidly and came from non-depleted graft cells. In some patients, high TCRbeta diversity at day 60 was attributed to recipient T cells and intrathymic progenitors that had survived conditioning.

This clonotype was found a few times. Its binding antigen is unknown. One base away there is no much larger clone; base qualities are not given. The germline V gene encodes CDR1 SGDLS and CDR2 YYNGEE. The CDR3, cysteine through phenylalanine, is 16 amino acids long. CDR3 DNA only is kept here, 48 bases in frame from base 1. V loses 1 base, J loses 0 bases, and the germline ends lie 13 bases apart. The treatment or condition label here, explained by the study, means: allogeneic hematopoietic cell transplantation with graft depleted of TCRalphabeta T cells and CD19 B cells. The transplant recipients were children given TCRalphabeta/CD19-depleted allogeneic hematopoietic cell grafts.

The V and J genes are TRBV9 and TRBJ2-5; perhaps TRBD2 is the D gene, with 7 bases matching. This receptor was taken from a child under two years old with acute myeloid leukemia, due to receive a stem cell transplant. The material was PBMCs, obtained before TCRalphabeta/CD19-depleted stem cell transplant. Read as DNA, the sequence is TGTGCCAGCAGCGTAACCGGGGGGCCGTACCAAGAGACCCAGTACTTC. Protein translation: CASSVTGGPYQETQYF. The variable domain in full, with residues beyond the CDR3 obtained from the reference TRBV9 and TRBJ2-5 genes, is DSGVTQTPKHLITATGQRVTLRCSPRSGDLSVYWYQQSLDQGLQFLIQYYNGEERAKGNILERFSAQQFPDLHSELNLSSLELGDSALYFCASSVTGGPYQETQYFGPGTRLLVL.